The sequence of this T cell receptor beta chain was determined in a study of T cells after yellow fever vaccination. MiXCR, applied by TCRdb to the 5' RACE reads, yields one record per CDR3 protein. The repertoire includes hundreds of thousands of distinct CDR3 sequences, 8.1% of them detected once, and around 17% sits in the top ten. This clonotype has a count of ten or more. What it binds is not known. Study-wide results and limits: Just a small share of clonotypes turned up in the CD4 compartment as well as the CD8 compartment. Clones from primary vaccination mostly reappeared after the booster (approximately 95% CD4, approximately 86% CD8). High-abundance clonotypes from the bulk population could contaminate FACS-sorted repertoires. The study found a weaker secondary response that peaked faster, day 5 versus 15.

CDR1 SGHRS and CDR2 YFSETQ come from the germline V gene. The germline V and J ends were trimmed by 4 bases and 5 bases, with 18 bases remaining between them. This CDR3 region has 15 residues. This clonotype was obtained from a man aged 18 to 29 who received the YFV17D yellow fever vaccine. The sequencing here drew on PBMCs, taken approximately 47 days after the first yellow fever vaccination. This sequence joins TRBV5-1 and TRBJ2-5; D perhaps matches TRBD2 (6 bases). The CDR3 spells CASSPADLGGETQYF. The CDR3 DNA reads TGCGCCAGCAGCCCAGCTGATTTAGGAGGGGAGACCCAGTACTTC. The whole variable domain, remainder taken from reference TRBV5-1 and TRBJ2-5, is KAGVTQTPRYLIKTRGQQVTLSCSPISGHRSVSWYQQTPGQGLQFLFEYFSETQRNKGNFPGRFSGRQFSNSRSEMNVSTLELGDSALYLCASSPADLGGETQYFGPGTRLLVL.